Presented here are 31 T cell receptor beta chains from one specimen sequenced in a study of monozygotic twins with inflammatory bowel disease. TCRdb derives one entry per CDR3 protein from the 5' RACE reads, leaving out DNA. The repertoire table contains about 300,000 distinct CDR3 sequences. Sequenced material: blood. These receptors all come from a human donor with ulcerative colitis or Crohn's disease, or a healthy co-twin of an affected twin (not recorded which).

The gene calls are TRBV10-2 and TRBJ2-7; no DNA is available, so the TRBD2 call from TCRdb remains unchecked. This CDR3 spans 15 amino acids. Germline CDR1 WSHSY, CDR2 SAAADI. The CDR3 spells CASSALAGGPYEQYF.

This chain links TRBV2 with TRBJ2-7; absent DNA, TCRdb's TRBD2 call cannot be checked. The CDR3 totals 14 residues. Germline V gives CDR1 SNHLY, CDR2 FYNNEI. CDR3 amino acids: CASFRGYGSYEQYF.

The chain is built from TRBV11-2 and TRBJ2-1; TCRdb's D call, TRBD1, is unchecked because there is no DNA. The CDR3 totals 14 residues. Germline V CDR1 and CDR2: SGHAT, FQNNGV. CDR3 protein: CASSSSSLSNEQFF.

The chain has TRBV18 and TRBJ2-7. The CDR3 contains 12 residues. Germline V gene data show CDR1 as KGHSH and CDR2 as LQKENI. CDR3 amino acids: CASSPPTTEQYF.

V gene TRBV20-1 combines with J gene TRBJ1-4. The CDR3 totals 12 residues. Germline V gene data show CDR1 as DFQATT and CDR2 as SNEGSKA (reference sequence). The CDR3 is CSARDHHEKLFF.

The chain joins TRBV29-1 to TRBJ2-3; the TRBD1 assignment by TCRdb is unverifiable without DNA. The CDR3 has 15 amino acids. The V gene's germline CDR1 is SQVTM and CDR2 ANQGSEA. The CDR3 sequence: CSVDHGLQIRGTQYF.

The CDR3 loop is CASSRRAVGGERDEQFF. The chain links TRBV13 to TRBJ2-1; TCRdb's D call of TRBD2 is untestable without DNA. The germline V gene has CDR1 PRHDT and CDR2 FYEKMQ (reference sequence). CDR3 length: 17 residues.

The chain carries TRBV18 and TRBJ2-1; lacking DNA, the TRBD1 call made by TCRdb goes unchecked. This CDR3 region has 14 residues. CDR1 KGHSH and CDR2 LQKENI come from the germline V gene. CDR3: CASSTGQGVNEQFF.

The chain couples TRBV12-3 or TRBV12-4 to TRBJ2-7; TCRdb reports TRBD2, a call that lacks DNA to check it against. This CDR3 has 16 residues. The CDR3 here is CASSVEGLASSYEQYF.

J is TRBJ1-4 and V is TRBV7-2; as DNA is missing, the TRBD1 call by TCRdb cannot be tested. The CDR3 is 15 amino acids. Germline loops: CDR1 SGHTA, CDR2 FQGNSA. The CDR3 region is CASSKGHPTNEKLFF.

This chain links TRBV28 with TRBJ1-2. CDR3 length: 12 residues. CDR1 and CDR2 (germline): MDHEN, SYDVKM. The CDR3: CASRKGNYGYTF.

This chain's CDR3 is CATSREDRPLDDEQFF. This chain connects TRBV15 to TRBJ2-1; TCRdb calls TRBD1, which cannot be checked without DNA. Germline CDR1 and CDR2: LNHNV and YYDKDF (reference sequence). The CDR3 is made up of 16 amino acids.

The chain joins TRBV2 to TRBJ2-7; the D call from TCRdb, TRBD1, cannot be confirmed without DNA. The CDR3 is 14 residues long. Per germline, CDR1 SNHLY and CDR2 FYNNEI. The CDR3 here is CASSGTGVFYEQYF.

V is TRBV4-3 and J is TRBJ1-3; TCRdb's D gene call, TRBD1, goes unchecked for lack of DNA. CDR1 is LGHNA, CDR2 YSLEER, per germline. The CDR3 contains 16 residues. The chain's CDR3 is CASSQQTGDSGNTIYF.

This CDR3 is CASSLSGVAGELFF. This chain links TRBV5-1 with TRBJ2-2. The CDR3 is 14 residues long. Per germline, CDR1 SGHRS and CDR2 YFSETQ.

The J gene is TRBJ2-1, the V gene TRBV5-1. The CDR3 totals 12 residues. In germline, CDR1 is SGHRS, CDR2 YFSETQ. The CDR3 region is CASRSPGGEQFF.

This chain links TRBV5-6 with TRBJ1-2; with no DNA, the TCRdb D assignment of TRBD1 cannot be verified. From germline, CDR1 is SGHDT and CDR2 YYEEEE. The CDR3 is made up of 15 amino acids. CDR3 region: CASSLGTETYYGYTF.

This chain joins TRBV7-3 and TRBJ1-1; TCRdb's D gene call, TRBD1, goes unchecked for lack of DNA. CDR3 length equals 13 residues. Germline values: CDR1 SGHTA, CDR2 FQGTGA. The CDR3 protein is CASSLQGAFQAFF.

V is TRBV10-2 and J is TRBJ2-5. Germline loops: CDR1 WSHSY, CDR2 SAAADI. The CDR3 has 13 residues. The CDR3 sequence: CASSERIQETQYF.

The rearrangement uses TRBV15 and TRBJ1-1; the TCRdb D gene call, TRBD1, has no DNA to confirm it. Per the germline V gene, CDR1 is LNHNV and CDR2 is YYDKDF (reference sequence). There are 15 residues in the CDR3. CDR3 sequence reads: CATSSLQGVYTEAFF.

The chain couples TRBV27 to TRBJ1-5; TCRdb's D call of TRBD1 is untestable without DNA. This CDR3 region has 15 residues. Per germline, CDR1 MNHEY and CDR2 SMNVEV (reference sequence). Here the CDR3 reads CASSLWGEINQPQHF.

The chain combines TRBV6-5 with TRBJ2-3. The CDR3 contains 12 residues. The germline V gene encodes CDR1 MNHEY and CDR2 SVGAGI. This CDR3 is CASRSSGDTQYF.

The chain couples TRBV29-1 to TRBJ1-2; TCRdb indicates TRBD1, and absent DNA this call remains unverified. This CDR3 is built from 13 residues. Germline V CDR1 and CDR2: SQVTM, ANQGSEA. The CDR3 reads CSVEGGGIYGYTF.

The CDR3 sequence is CASSLVISGNQPQHF. The J gene is TRBJ1-5, the V gene TRBV7-2. This CDR3 is built from 15 residues. Germline V CDR1 and CDR2: SGHTA, FQGNSA.

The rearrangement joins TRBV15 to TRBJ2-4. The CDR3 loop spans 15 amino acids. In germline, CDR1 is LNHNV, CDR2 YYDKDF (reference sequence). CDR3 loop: CATSRERVAKNIQYF.

This chain's CDR3 is CASSQAGARNEQFF. The rearrangement uses TRBV3-1 and TRBJ2-1; TCRdb's D call, TRBD2, is unchecked because there is no DNA. From germline, CDR1 is LGHDT and CDR2 YNNKEL (reference sequence). The CDR3 is 14 residues long.

The CDR3 here is CASSFRRRNTEAFF. The chain is built from TRBV5-6 and TRBJ1-1; the D call of TRBD1 rests on TCRdb alone, since no DNA is present to check it. CDR3 length: 14 residues. Germline CDR1 and CDR2: SGHDT and YYEEEE.

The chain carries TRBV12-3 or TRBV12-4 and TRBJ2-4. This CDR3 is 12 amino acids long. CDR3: CASSHGFLPWYF.

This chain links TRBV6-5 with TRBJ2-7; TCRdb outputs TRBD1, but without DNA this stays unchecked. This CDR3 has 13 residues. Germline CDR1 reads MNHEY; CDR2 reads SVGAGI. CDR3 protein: CASSFQAGGLQYF.

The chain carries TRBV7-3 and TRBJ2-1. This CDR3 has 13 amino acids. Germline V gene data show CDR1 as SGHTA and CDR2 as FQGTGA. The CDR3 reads CASSIQDYNEQFF.

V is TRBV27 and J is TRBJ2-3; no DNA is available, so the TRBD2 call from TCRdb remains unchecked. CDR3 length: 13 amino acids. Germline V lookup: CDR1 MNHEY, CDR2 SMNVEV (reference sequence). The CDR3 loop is CASRPLAGGTQYF.